The 15 T cell receptor beta chains below come from one sample, sequenced in a study of blood T cells in healthy people across ages. Next came a second PCR, run for about 7 to 12 cycles, which used a sample-barcoded 5' primer along with a J-beta primer mix. TCRdb analysed the 5' RACE reads with MiXCR anew, one entry per CDR3 protein. There are 730,000 or so distinct CDR3 sequences in the sample; roughly 43% occur only once, and around 20% lies in the top ten. The material sequenced was blood. These receptor sequences come from an older woman in good health.

The gene calls are TRBV7-9 and TRBJ1-2, with D tentatively TRBD1 (6 bases). Germline V gene lookup returns CDR1 SEHNR and CDR2 FQNEAQ (reference sequence). V was pared by 5 bases and J by 3 bases, with 16 bases between. The CDR3 covers 15 residues. This chain's CDR3 is CASSPDSGVYYGYTF. CDR3 sequence (DNA): TGTGCCAGCAGCCCGGACAGCGGCGTATACTATGGCTACACCTTC. The full variable domain, its missing parts supplied by reference TRBV7-9 and TRBJ1-2, is DTGVSQNPRHKITKRGQNVTFRCDPISEHNRLYWYRQTLGQGPEFLTYFQNEAQLEKSRLLSDRFSAERPKGSFSTLEIQRTEQGDSAMYLCASSPDSGVYYGYTFGSGTRLTVV.

This clonotype was seen a handful of times. The chain links TRBV3-1 to TRBJ2-7, with D perhaps TRBD1 (6 bases). V was cut by 4 bases and J by 4 bases, with 11 bases left in between. The CDR3 is 13 amino acids. Germline V gene data show CDR1 as LGHDT and CDR2 as YNNKEL (reference sequence). Here the CDR3 DNA reads TGTGCCAGCAGCCTAATACAGGGTTACGAGCAGTACTTC. It is translated as CASSLIQGYEQYF.

The J gene is TRBJ2-1, the V gene TRBV28; 7 nucleotides align to TRBD2. From germline, CDR1 is MDHEN and CDR2 SYDVKM. V gave up 7 bases and J gave up 2 bases; unmatched junction bases: 8. The CDR3 is 15 residues long. The CDR3 nucleotides are TGTGCCAGCACCTTTTGGGGGGGGACCTACAATGAGCAGTTCTTC. It is translated as CASTFWGGTYNEQFF.

This rearrangement joins TRBV27 to TRBJ2-1; the D is unclear. Trimming removed 2 bases at V and 9 bases at J, with 11 bases between. Germline V gene sequence: CDR1 MNHEY, CDR2 SMNVEV (reference sequence). The CDR3 length is 13 residues. As DNA, the CDR3 is TGTGCCAGCAGTTTAGGCTCCCCCCTTGAGCAGTTCTTC. It translates to CASSLGSPLEQFF.

V and J are TRBV29-1 and TRBJ2-1; tentatively, D is TRBD2 (5 bases). Trimming cost V 7 bases and J 7 bases, with 11 bases left between them. The CDR3 is 11 amino acids. Germline lookup yields CDR1 SQVTM and CDR2 ANQGSEA. The CDR3 coding sequence is TGCAGCGATTTTAGGGAGAATGAGCAGTTCTTC. It encodes CSDFRENEQFF.

The chain recombines TRBV6-1 with TRBJ2-7; the D is unclear. V was cut by 1 base and J by 2 bases, with 9 bases left in between. Germline V CDR1 and CDR2: MNHNS, SASEGT. The CDR3 is made up of 14 amino acids. The CDR3 spells CASSEECPTYEQYF. The CDR3 region has the DNA TGTGCCAGCAGTGAAGAGTGTCCAACCTACGAGCAGTACTTC.

At least ten counts were recorded for this clonotype. The chain uses TRBV5-1 and TRBJ2-1, with D possibly TRBD2 on 7 matching bases. Trimming took 6 bases from V and 3 from J, leaving 10 bases between them. CDR3 length: 13 amino acids. Germline V lookup: CDR1 SGHRS, CDR2 YFSETQ. CDR3 sequence reads: CASKGGDYNEQFF. As DNA, the CDR3 is TGCGCCAGCAAGGGGGGGGACTACAATGAGCAGTTCTTC.

This rearrangement joins TRBV6-5 to TRBJ1-2; D is ambiguous. V gave up 8 bases and J gave up 0 bases, with 13 bases separating them. Per germline, CDR1 MNHEY and CDR2 SVGAGI. The CDR3 extends over 14 amino acids. Written as DNA, the CDR3 is TGTGCCAGCGGTCGTGGCAATTCTAACTATGGCTACACCTTC. Protein: CASGRGNSNYGYTF.

The CDR3 sequence: CASSQDGYSTEAFF. For the CDR3, the DNA is TGTGCCAGCAGCCAAGATGGATACAGCACTGAAGCTTTCTTT. The chain links TRBV4-2 to TRBJ1-1; D gene ambiguous. Germline lookup yields CDR1 LGHNA and CDR2 YNFKEQ. V was trimmed by 0 bases and J by 4 bases, leaving 9 bases between them. CDR3 length equals 14 residues.

The rearrangement links TRBV11-2 to TRBJ2-5; the D gene could be TRBD1 or TRBD2 (5 bases each). This CDR3 contains 17 residues. V lost 5 bases and J lost 1, with 20 bases in between. Germline V gives CDR1 SGHAT, CDR2 FQNNGV. DNA of the CDR3: TGTGCCAGCAGCCTAGTATCTGGTGTTGGGGGCCAAGAGACCCAGTACTTC. It translates to CASSLVSGVGGQETQYF.

This clonotype was detected only a few times. The rearrangement joins TRBV3-1 to TRBJ2-5; 9 positions agree with TRBD1. The germline CDR1 and CDR2 sequences are LGHDT and YNNKEL (reference sequence). The V gene end was trimmed by 1 base and the J gene end by 2 bases; junction bases not matched to a gene: 14. The CDR3 has 19 residues. The CDR3: CASSQGRGTGTTIQETQYF. The CDR3 DNA is TGTGCCAGCAGCCAAGGAAGAGGGACAGGGACCACGATTCAAGAGACCCAGTACTTC.

A word on this clonotype: This may arise from a read error, as a much more abundant clone is one base away. This chain links TRBV7-6 with TRBJ2-7, with D unclear. Trimming left V 6 bases short and J 1 base short, with 13 bases between. Per germline, CDR1 SGHVS and CDR2 FNYEAQ. The length of the CDR3 is 14 residues. The DNA of the CDR3 is TGTGCCAGCAGTTACGCGGACGGGTCCTACGAGCAGTACTTC. This gives the protein CASSYADGSYEQYF.

CDR3 coding DNA: TGTGCCAGCAGCTCTACGACAGGGAGCACTGAAGCTTTCTTT. Its translation is CASSSTTGSTEAFF. The chain recombines TRBV7-3 with TRBJ1-1; TRBD1 matches at 7 bases. The CDR3 has 14 residues. CDR1 and CDR2 from the germline V gene are SGHTA and FQGTGA. V shed 4 bases and J 4 bases; nucleotides not matched to a gene: 6.

This clonotype was detected ten times or more. This chain uses TRBV4-2 with TRBJ2-1; the match to TRBD2 covers 8 bases. V lost 1 base, J lost 0 bases, and 8 bases stayed unmatched. This CDR3 region has 18 residues. CDR1 and CDR2 from the germline V gene are LGHNA and YNFKEQ. The CDR3 sequence: CASSQGGGGPSSYNEQFF. CDR3 DNA sequence: TGTGCCAGCAGCCAAGGGGGCGGGGGGCCTAGCTCCTACAATGAGCAGTTCTTC.

This clonotype was seen once. The chain links TRBV7-6 to TRBJ2-7; D gene ambiguous. CDR1 and CDR2 from the germline V gene are SGHVS and FNYEAQ. CDR3 size: 14 residues. The V gene lost 1 base and the J gene lost 2 bases, with 9 bases spanning the gap. CDR3 in DNA: TGTGCCAGCAGCTTAGATGAGGCCACCTACGAGCAGTACTTC. Translation: CASSLDEATYEQYF.